The 32 T cell receptor beta chains below were found in one sample sequenced in a study of T cells in Graves' hyperthyroidism and ophthalmopathy. From RNA transcripts, TCR beta CDR3 regions were amplified. When the TCR CDR3 underwent first-round RT-PCR, the HTBI primer set was used. TCRdb re-called the multiplex PCR reads through MiXCR, storing one row per CDR3 protein. This table has over 350,000 distinct CDR3 sequences, approximately 17% appearing once. Material: blood. The receptors were gathered from a man younger than 35 with Graves' ophthalmopathy.

This clonotype appeared a few times. The rearrangement links TRBV7-2 to TRBJ1-5, with D possibly TRBD1 on 6 matching bases. Germline CDR1 reads SGHTA; CDR2 reads FQGNSA. The length of the CDR3 is 17 residues. The V gene lost 0 bases and the J gene lost 0 bases, with 12 bases spanning the gap. The CDR3 DNA reads as TGTGCCAGCAGCTTAGCGCACGGACAGTATAGCAATCAGCCCCAGCATTTT. This gives the protein CASSLAHGQYSNQPQHF.

This clonotype was picked up many times. The rearrangement uses TRBV20-1 and TRBJ1-1; D not resolved. Germline V lookup: CDR1 DFQATT, CDR2 SNEGSKA (reference sequence). The CDR3 is made up of 12 amino acids. V shed 2 bases and J shed 2 bases, with 6 bases lying between them. CDR3 region: CSARTFNTEAFF. Written as DNA, the CDR3 is TGCAGTGCTAGAACTTTTAACACTGAAGCTTTCTTT.

This clonotype occurred many times. V gene TRBV10-3 combines with J gene TRBJ2-7, with D unresolved. V was shortened by 2 bases and J by 5 bases, with 13 bases between the two germline ends. CDR1 and CDR2 (germline): ENHRY, SYGVKD. This CDR3 is 14 amino acids long. CDR3 DNA sequence: TGTGCCATCAGTGAGCCCGGATCAGCAAACGAGCAGTACTTC. Its protein is CAISEPGSANEQYF.

This clonotype was counted only a few times. The V gene is TRBV7-9, the J gene TRBJ1-1, with a weak D call TRBD1 (5 bases). Germline CDR1 SEHNR, CDR2 FQNEAQ (reference sequence). V was cut by 4 bases and J by 4 bases, with 16 bases left in between. The CDR3 contains 15 residues. Written as DNA, the CDR3 is TGTGCCAGCAGCTCGGCCGGGACGGCGGGCACTGAAGCTTTCTTT. Translation: CASSSAGTAGTEAFF.

The table lists this clonotype with many counts. The chain recombines TRBV13 with TRBJ2-7; possibly TRBD2 for D (5 bases). Looked up from germline, CDR1 is PRHDT and CDR2 is FYEKMQ (reference sequence). CDR3 size: 14 residues. V lost 1 base, J lost 4 bases, and 11 bases lay in between. The chain's CDR3 is CASSLAREPYEQYF. The CDR3 bases are TGTGCCAGCAGCTTAGCACGGGAACCGTACGAGCAGTACTTC.

This clonotype was observed a few times. The rearrangement uses TRBV28 and TRBJ2-7; the match to TRBD1 covers 7 bases. This CDR3 region has 14 residues. The germline V gene has CDR1 MDHEN and CDR2 SYDVKM. V was clipped by 3 bases and J by 5 bases; unmatched bases: 7. The CDR3, as DNA: TGTGCCAGCAGTTTTACAGGGGCAGGGAACGAGCAGTACTTC. Translating gives CASSFTGAGNEQYF.

This clonotype was counted many times. The J gene is TRBJ2-1, the V gene TRBV7-2; TRBD2 aligns across 14 bases. The V segment lost 4 bases and the J segment 9 bases; nucleotides outside the gene matches: 5. The CDR3 has 15 residues. The germline CDR1 and CDR2 sequences are SGHTA and FQGNSA. The CDR3 DNA is TGTGCCAGCAGCTGGACTAGCGGGGGGCGGGGTGAGCAGTTCTTC. Protein product: CASSWTSGGRGEQFF.

This clonotype was picked up many times. The chain has TRBV5-1 and TRBJ1-2; D ambiguous. The ends were cut back, 6 bases at V and 2 bases at J, with 14 bases in the middle. There are 14 residues in the CDR3. The germline gives CDR1 SGHRS, CDR2 YFSETQ. CDR3 nucleotides: TGCGCCAGCACTACCACCGATGGGAACTATGGCTACACCTTC. Protein: CASTTTDGNYGYTF.

Concerning this clonotype itself: This clone may be a read error of a much larger clone one base away. The rearrangement uses TRBV7-9 and TRBJ2-1, with 9 bases aligning to TRBD1. This CDR3 is built from 17 residues. Looked up from germline, CDR1 is SEHNR and CDR2 is FQNEAQ (reference sequence). The CDR3 protein is CASSPRYRDRAYNEQSF. The CDR3 DNA reads TGTGCCAGCAGCCCAAGGTACCGGGACAGGGCGTACAATGAGCAGTCCTTC.

Regarding this clonotype: A much larger clone differs by one base, so this may be a read error. The chain carries TRBV5-1 and TRBJ2-7; 9 bases are shared with TRBD1. The J call is in doubt because the DNA end fits TRBJ2-1 better. Looked up from germline, CDR1 is SGHRS and CDR2 is YFSETQ. The CDR3 contains 14 residues. The CDR3 DNA follows: TGCGCCAGCAGCGTTGGGGACAGGGCTTACGAGCAGTTCTTC. It translates to CASSVGDRAYEQFF.

This clonotype was found a few times. In DNA, the CDR3 is TGTGCTAGTGGTTTGGTAGAGTCAGATGAGCAGTTCTTC. It specifies CASGLVESDEQFF. The chain couples TRBV12-5 to TRBJ2-1; D not certain. The germline V and J ends were trimmed by 0 bases and 8 bases, with 8 bases remaining between them. Germline V CDR1 and CDR2: LGHNT, FRNRAP. This CDR3 comprises 13 residues. Looking up the rest from reference TRBV12-5 and TRBJ2-1 gives the full variable domain: DARVTQTPRHKVTEMGQEVTMRCQPILGHNTVFWYRQTMMQGLELLAYFRNRAPLDDSGMPKDRFSAEMPDATLATLKIQPSEPRDSAVYFCASGLVESDEQFFGPGTRLTVL.

The V call is TRBV7-2, the J call TRBJ2-7; 11 positions agree with TRBD2. This CDR3 is 16 amino acids long. CDR1 and CDR2 from the germline V gene are SGHTA and FQGNSA. V shed 4 bases and J 6 bases; nucleotides not matched to a gene: 11. The chain's CDR3 is CASSWGLAVPEGEQYF. The CDR3 DNA reads TGTGCCAGCAGCTGGGGACTAGCGGTCCCCGAGGGCGAGCAGTACTTC.

This clonotype was observed many times. As DNA, the CDR3 is TGTGCCAGCAGCCCCGGACGGGACAATGAGCAGTTCTTC. It translates to CASSPGRDNEQFF. The chain combines TRBV7-2 with TRBJ2-1; D uncertain. Trimming shortened V by 5 bases and J by 5 bases, and 10 bases separated the two germline ends. The CDR3 is 13 amino acids. CDR1 is SGHTA, CDR2 FQGNSA, per germline.

In its sample, this clonotype was seen a few times. CDR3 amino acids: CATGGDYGYTF. DNA of the CDR3: TGTGCCACGGGGGGCGACTATGGCTACACCTTC. This chain uses TRBV24-1 with TRBJ1-2; a possible D gene is TRBD1 (6 bases). The CDR3 covers 11 residues. Trimming pared 10 bases from V and 3 bases from J, leaving 8 bases between. The germline gives CDR1 KGHDR, CDR2 SFDVKD.

In the case of this clonotype: Just one base apart from a much larger clone, this may be a read error. The chain uses TRBV5-1 and TRBJ1-1; D is possibly TRBD1 (6 bases). Deletions cut 6 bases from V and 0 bases from J, with 15 bases between. CDR3 length: 15 amino acids. Per germline, CDR1 SGHRS and CDR2 YFSETQ. The CDR3 nucleotides are TGCGCCAGCAACACAGACAGGTGGGTGAACACTGAAGCTTTCTTT. It specifies CASNTDRWVNTEAFF.

The J gene is TRBJ2-7, the V gene TRBV10-3; 8 nucleotides match TRBD1. Looked up from germline, CDR1 is ENHRY and CDR2 is SYGVKD. J gave up 7 bases and V 4 bases, and 12 bases lay outside the gene matches. The CDR3 loop spans 15 amino acids. CDR3 nucleotide sequence: TGTGCCATCAGTGGGGCGACAGGGGCTACTGAAGAGCAGTACTTC. Translated, it gives CAISGATGATEEQYF.

The table lists this clonotype with a few counts. The J gene is TRBJ2-5, the V gene TRBV6-1; the match to TRBD1 covers 10 bases. The CDR3 contains 16 residues. Germline V gene sequence: CDR1 MNHNS, CDR2 SASEGT. V shed 3 bases, J shed 14 bases, and the junction held 18 bases outside the gene matches. CDR3 loop: CASSEAGRVPGQGPYF. CDR3 DNA: TGTGCCAGCAGTGAGGCGGGTAGGGTCCCGGGACAGGGGCCTTACTTC.

This clonotype showed up just a few times. The chain links TRBV5-1 to TRBJ1-2; 12 nucleotides align to TRBD1. Trimming cost V 0 bases and J 4 bases; bases outside gene matches: 4. The CDR3 extends over 16 amino acids. The V gene's germline CDR1 is SGHRS and CDR2 YFSETQ. The CDR3 nucleotides are TGCGCCAGCAGCTTGGAGGGGACAGGGGGCGTCTATGGCTACACCTTC. Amino acid sequence: CASSLEGTGGVYGYTF.

This clonotype was observed a few times. V is TRBV7-9 and J is TRBJ1-2; TRBD1 might be the D (5 bases). The length of the CDR3 is 15 residues. CDR1 SEHNR and CDR2 FQNEAQ come from the germline V gene (reference sequence). The V gene lost 1 base and the J gene lost 4 bases, with 13 bases spanning the gap. The CDR3 region has the DNA TGTGCCAGCAGCTTAGGGGACCTTGGGGGCTATGGCTACACCTTC. This sequence encodes CASSLGDLGGYGYTF.

The genes are TRBV20-1 and TRBJ1-4, with a possible D match to TRBD1 (5 bases). The germline V gene has CDR1 DFQATT and CDR2 SNEGSKA (reference sequence). CDR3 length: 14 amino acids. Trimming cost V 6 bases and J 7 bases, with 18 bases left between them. The CDR3 sequence: CSALPARASEKLFF. The CDR3, as DNA: TGCAGTGCCCTCCCGGCCAGGGCCAGTGAAAAACTGTTTTTT.

This clonotype was counted at least ten times. This chain connects TRBV2 to TRBJ1-2; D is unresolved. The CDR3 is 13 amino acids. Germline V gene sequence: CDR1 SNHLY, CDR2 FYNNEI. V was shortened by 6 bases and J by 0 bases, with 8 bases between the two germline ends. The CDR3 nucleotides are TGTGCCAGCAGGGACGGATCTAACTATGGCTACACCTTC. This encodes CASRDGSNYGYTF.

Ten or more counts support this clonotype. The gene calls are TRBV7-9 and TRBJ2-1; TRBD1 might be the D (6 bases). The CDR3 extends over 16 amino acids. V shed 5 bases and J shed 0 bases, with 14 bases lying between them. CDR1 is SEHNR, CDR2 FQNEAQ, per germline (reference sequence). Written as DNA, the CDR3 is TGTGCCAGCAGCCACTTCGGACAGACCTCCTACAATGAGCAGTTCTTC. It is translated as CASSHFGQTSYNEQFF. The full variable domain, completed using reference TRBV7-9 and TRBJ2-1, is DTGVSQNPRHKITKRGQNVTFRCDPISEHNRLYWYRQTLGQGPEFLTYFQNEAQLEKSRLLSDRFSAERPKGSFSTLEIQRTEQGDSAMYLCASSHFGQTSYNEQFFGPGTRLTVL.

This clonotype was counted ten times or more. The rearrangement links TRBV3-1 to TRBJ2-7; no clear D gene. Germline loops: CDR1 LGHDT, CDR2 YNNKEL (reference sequence). The germline V and J ends were trimmed by 0 bases and 3 bases, with 18 bases remaining between them. The CDR3 has 17 residues. The CDR3 nucleotides read TGTGCCAGCAGCCAAGATCGTGGACGGCTCTCTGACTACGAGCAGTACTTC. Amino acids: CASSQDRGRLSDYEQYF.

This clonotype was seen more than once but under ten times. The CDR3 DNA reads as TGTGCCAGCAGTTTCAGGGGGGCTGGAGAGCAGTACTTC. Protein product: CASSFRGAGEQYF. The chain uses TRBV12-3 or TRBV12-4 and TRBJ2-7; tentatively, D is TRBD1 (7 bases). Trimming took off 3 bases at V and 7 bases at J, with 13 bases between the two ends. The CDR3 extends over 13 amino acids.

The chain couples TRBV10-3 to TRBJ2-5; the match to TRBD1 covers 10 bases. Germline V CDR1 and CDR2: ENHRY, SYGVKD. The V and J ends lost 6 bases and 7 bases, in that order; junction bases with no gene match: 14. CDR3 size: 16 residues. The chain's CDR3 is CAISGGTGDLGGTQYF. The DNA for the CDR3 is TGTGCCATCAGCGGCGGGACAGGGGATCTCGGCGGGACCCAGTACTTC.

Concerning this clonotype itself: This could be a read error, since a much larger clone is one nucleotide away. The chain recombines TRBV27 with TRBJ2-7; 9 nucleotides line up with TRBD1. This CDR3 is 14 amino acids long. The V gene's germline CDR1 is MNHEY and CDR2 SMNVEV (reference sequence). The CDR3 here is CASSSGQGSHEQYF. CDR3 bases: TGTGCCAGCAGCTCGGGACAGGGCTCCCACGAGCAGTACTTC.

This rearrangement joins TRBV19 to TRBJ1-5; the match to TRBD1 covers 9 bases. The J segment lost 4 bases and the V segment lost 9 bases, leaving 7 bases of the junction unmatched. Germline CDR1 LNHDA, CDR2 SQIVND (reference sequence). This CDR3 has 14 amino acids. The CDR3 nucleotides read TGTGCCAGCACCCACGACAGGGGGAATCAGCCCCAGCATTTT. It codes for CASTHDRGNQPQHF.

The chain combines TRBV4-2 with TRBJ1-5; no clear D. This CDR3 is built from 15 residues. V lost 1 base and J 0 bases, leaving 7 bases between the germline ends. Germline CDR1 and CDR2: LGHNA and YNFKEQ. CDR3 DNA: TGTGCCAGCAGCCAAGGGGAAGCTAGCAATCAGCCCCAGCATTTT. Amino acids: CASSQGEASNQPQHF.

V gene TRBV6-5 combines with J gene TRBJ2-1; D is perhaps TRBD2 (7 bases). V was trimmed by 4 bases and J by 2 bases, leaving 15 bases between them. This CDR3 region has 16 residues. Germline lookup yields CDR1 MNHEY and CDR2 SVGAGI. The CDR3 reads CASSFVGGDTYNEQFF. The CDR3 bases are TGTGCCAGCAGTTTTGTGGGGGGGGACACCTACAATGAGCAGTTCTTC.

Notes on this clonotype: A much larger clonotype is one base distant, so this may be a read error. V is TRBV12-3 or TRBV12-4 and J is TRBJ2-2; D perhaps matches TRBD2 (5 bases). The length of the CDR3 is 14 residues. The CDR3 loop is CASSLTGNAGELFF. CDR3 sequence (DNA): TGTGCCAGCAGTTTAACCGGGAACGCCGGGGAGCTGTTTTTT.

This clonotype was picked up a small number of times. The chain combines TRBV5-1 with TRBJ2-7; 12 bases agree with TRBD1. Trimming cost V 5 bases and J 6 bases; bases outside gene matches: 6. Per germline, CDR1 SGHRS and CDR2 YFSETQ. This CDR3 is built from 14 residues. CDR3 nucleotides: TGCGCCAGCAGTGAGGGACAGGGGGCTAGCGAGCAGTACTTC. Translation: CASSEGQGASEQYF.

Regarding this clonotype: A much larger clone differs by one base, so this may be a read error. The rearrangement uses TRBV12-3 or TRBV12-4 and TRBJ1-1, with D maybe TRBD1 (6 bases). V was shortened by 6 bases and J by 0 bases, with 14 bases between the two germline ends. The CDR3 consists of 15 residues. CDR3 in DNA: TGTGCCAGCAGACTCTCTGGACAGATGAACACTGAAGCTTTCTTT. This gives the protein CASRLSGQMNTEAFF.